This T cell receptor beta chain came from a study of T cells after yellow fever vaccination. Findings and caveats of the study: The bulk population could contribute abundant contaminating clonotypes to FACS-sorted repertoires. The secondary response peaked faster, at day 5 versus 15, but was weaker.

MiXCR, run by TCRdb on the 5' RACE reads, gives a single entry per CDR3 protein. Here the sample spans over 100,000 distinct CDR3 sequences, around 8% being singletons. CDR1 and CDR2 from the germline V gene are SGHDN and FVKESK. This CDR3 comprises 17 residues. V shed 0 bases, J shed 4 bases, and the junction held 7 bases outside the gene matches. This clonotype was seen at least ten times. Its antigen is currently unknown. The material sequenced was CD8+ T cells sorted from PBMCs, taken 45 days after the yellow fever booster vaccination. The chain carries TRBV14 and TRBJ2-1, with 9 bases matching TRBD2. The sequence came from a man aged 25 to 40 who received the YFV17D yellow fever vaccine. Here the CDR3 DNA reads TGTGCCAGCAGCCAAGAGGGGGGGACTAGCAGATACAATGAGCAGTTCTTC. The encoded protein is CASSQEGGTSRYNEQFF.